Only one count was recorded for the clone carrying this T cell receptor beta chain. What it binds is not known. The source of the sample is a study of identifying expanded T cells in peripheral blood. Study outcomes and limitations: Across healthy donors, higher total template counts meant significantly greater roughly two-week count variance.

The CDR3 contains 14 residues. Germline CDR1 reads MNHNS; CDR2 reads SASEGT. Trimming took off 7 bases at V and 4 bases at J, with 16 bases between the two ends. Profiling relied on immunoSEQ multiplex PCR, and the TCRdb table lists in-frame clones only, not all of them. The sample gives around 90,000 clones, around 89% of which show up once; under 4.5% is in the top ten. The gene calls are TRBV6-1 and TRBJ1-1; tentative D call: TRBD1 (5 bases). Sequencing was performed on blood. This clonotype was sampled from a person aged 18 to 70 in good health. CDR3 in amino acids: CASIRGRGVTEAFF. The CDR3 bases are TGTGCCAGCATCCGAGGCCGGGGGGTCACTGAAGCTTTCTTT.